These 5 T cell receptor beta chains share one sample of origin, sequenced in a study of blood T cells in healthy people across ages. Then a second PCR, running about 6 to 12 cycles, was carried out with a sample-barcoded 5' primer and a J-beta primer mix. TCRdb reanalysed the 5' RACE reads using MiXCR and keeps one entry per CDR3 protein. The table has more than 800,000 distinct CDR3 sequences, roughly 26% seen once. The sample was blood. The receptors originated from a woman of 80 years or more in good health.

This clonotype was counted only a few times. The chain joins TRBV30 to TRBJ1-5; D possibly corresponds to TRBD1 (6 bases). CDR1 is GTSNPN and CDR2 is SVGIG in the germline V gene (reference sequence). The V end was cut by 1 base, the J end by 0 bases, with 16 bases between. The CDR3 sequence is 17 residues long. CDR3 amino acids: CAWSALDRGYSNQPQHF. The CDR3 nucleotides read TGTGCCTGGAGTGCCCTGGACAGAGGATATAGCAATCAGCCCCAGCATTTT.

This clonotype was observed a few times. This chain uses TRBV5-1 with TRBJ2-5; weak D call: TRBD2 (6 bases). Germline V lookup: CDR1 SGHRS, CDR2 YFSETQ. V was trimmed by 4 bases and J by 5 bases, leaving 12 bases between them. The CDR3 is made up of 13 amino acids. This chain's CDR3 is CASSPRGPETQYF. The CDR3 region has the DNA TGCGCCAGCAGCCCGCGGGGCCCCGAGACCCAGTACTTC.

To note about this clonotype: A read error may explain this, as a much larger clone is one base away. The chain combines TRBV20-1 with TRBJ2-7; weak D call: TRBD2 (5 bases). This CDR3 comprises 13 residues. V was clipped by 5 bases and J by 7 bases, with 18 bases between them. Per germline, CDR1 DFQATT and CDR2 SNEGSKA (reference sequence). CDR3 amino acids: CSAFRGLRNEQYF. The CDR3 DNA is TGCAGTGCTTTTCGCGGACTTCGCAATGAGCAGTACTTC.

J is TRBJ2-5 and V is TRBV7-2, with 11 nucleotides matching TRBD1. Germline trimming cut 5 bases from V and 11 bases from J; bases unmatched to any gene: 19. The CDR3 is 17 amino acids. Germline V lookup: CDR1 SGHTA, CDR2 FQGNSA. As DNA, the CDR3 is TGTGCCAGCAGCGTAAGGACAGGGGGCAAACCTAACAATGAGCAGTACTTC. This codes for CASSVRTGGKPNNEQYF.

On this clonotype: One junction end disagrees with the germline gene, perhaps due to a read error. J is TRBJ2-2 and V is TRBV6-1; D unclear. The CDR3 covers 13 residues. The germline V gene has CDR1 MNHNS and CDR2 SASEGT. The CDR3 nucleotides are TGTGTCAGCAGTGAATCGGCACCCGGGGAGCTGTTTTTT. It encodes CVSSESAPGELFF.